This T cell receptor beta chain was retrieved from a study of molecular identifiers for immune sequencing clone quantification. On the study more broadly: With replicates, the RNA of around 20,000 or 99,000 naive CD8 cells was split five ways and four were sequenced.

A word on this clonotype: A much larger clonotype is one base distant, so this may be a read error.

The CDR3 runs to 14 residues. V lost 2 bases, J lost 2 bases, and 7 bases lay in between. Per the germline V gene, CDR1 is SEHNR and CDR2 is FQNEAQ (reference sequence). One entry per CDR3 protein results from TCRdb running MiXCR on the PCR reads. Among some 10,000 distinct CDR3 sequences, 15% to 20% were seen once, and the ten largest hold over 1.5%. The receptor's source is a human donor in good health. Some libraries in this study had Jurkat cell RNA spiked in. The V and J genes are TRBV7-9 and TRBJ1-5; D unresolved. Input material: naive CD8+ T cells from blood, with Jurkat cell RNA spiked in. Subset of the sample: FACS-sorted CD8+CD4-CCR7+CD45RA+ naive T cells. CDR3 loop: CASSLSQGNQPQHF. As DNA, the CDR3 is TGTGCCAGCAGCTTAAGTCAGGGCAATCAGCCCCAGCATTTT.